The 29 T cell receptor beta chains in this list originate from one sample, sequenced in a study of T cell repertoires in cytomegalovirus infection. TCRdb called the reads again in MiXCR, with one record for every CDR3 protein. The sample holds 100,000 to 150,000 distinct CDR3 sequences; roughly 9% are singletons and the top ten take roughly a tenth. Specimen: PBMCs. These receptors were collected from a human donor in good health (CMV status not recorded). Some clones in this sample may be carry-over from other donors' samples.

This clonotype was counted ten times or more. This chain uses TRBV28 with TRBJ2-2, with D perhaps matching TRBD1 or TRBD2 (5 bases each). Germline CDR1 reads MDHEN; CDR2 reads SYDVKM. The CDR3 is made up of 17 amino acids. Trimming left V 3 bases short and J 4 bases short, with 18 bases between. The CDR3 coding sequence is TGTGCCAGCAGTTTCATCTTCGGGACCTTCCTCACCGGGGAGCTGTTTTTT. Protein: CASSFIFGTFLTGELFF.

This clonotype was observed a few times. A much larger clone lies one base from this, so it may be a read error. The CDR3 sequence: CASSIGLLSGADVLTF. The CDR3 DNA sequence: TGTGCCAGTAGTATTGGACTACTCTCTGGGGCCGACGTCCTGACTTTC. This rearrangement joins TRBV19 to TRBJ2-6; the D gene is possibly TRBD2 (6 bases). CDR1 is LNHDA and CDR2 is SQIVND in the germline V gene (reference sequence). The length of the CDR3 is 16 residues. The entire variable domain, with the rest obtained from reference TRBV19 and TRBJ2-6, is as follows: DGGITQSPKYLFRKEGQNVTLSCEQNLNHDAMYWYRQDPGQGLRLIYYSQIVNDFQKGDIAEGYSVSREKKESFPLTVTSAQKNPTAFYLCASSIGLLSGADVLTFGAGSRLTVL.

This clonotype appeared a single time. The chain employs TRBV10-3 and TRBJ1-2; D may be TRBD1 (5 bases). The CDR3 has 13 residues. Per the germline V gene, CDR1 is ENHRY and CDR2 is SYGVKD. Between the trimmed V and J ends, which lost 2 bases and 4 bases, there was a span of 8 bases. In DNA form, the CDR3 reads TGTGCCATCAGTGAGACAGGTTCCTATGGCTACACCTTC. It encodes CAISETGSYGYTF.

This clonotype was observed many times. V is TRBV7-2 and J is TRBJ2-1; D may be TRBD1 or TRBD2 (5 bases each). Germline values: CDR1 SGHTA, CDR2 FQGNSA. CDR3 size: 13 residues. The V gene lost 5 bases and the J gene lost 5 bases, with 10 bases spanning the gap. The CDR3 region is CASSPLGDNEQFF. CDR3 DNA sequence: TGTGCCAGCAGCCCATTGGGGGACAATGAGCAGTTCTTC.

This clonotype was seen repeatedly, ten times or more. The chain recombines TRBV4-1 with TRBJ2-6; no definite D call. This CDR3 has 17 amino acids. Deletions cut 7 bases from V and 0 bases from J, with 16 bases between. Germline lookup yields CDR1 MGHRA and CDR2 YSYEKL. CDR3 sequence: CASKATVLISGANVLTF. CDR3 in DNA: TGCGCCAGCAAAGCAACTGTACTCATCTCTGGGGCCAACGTCCTGACTTTC.

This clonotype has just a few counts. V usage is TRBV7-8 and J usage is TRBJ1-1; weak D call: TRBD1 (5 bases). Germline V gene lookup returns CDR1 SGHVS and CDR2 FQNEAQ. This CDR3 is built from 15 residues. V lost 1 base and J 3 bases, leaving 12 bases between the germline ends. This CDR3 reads CASSLDGQGDTEAFF. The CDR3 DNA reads TGTGCCAGCAGCTTAGATGGCCAGGGCGACACTGAAGCTTTCTTT.

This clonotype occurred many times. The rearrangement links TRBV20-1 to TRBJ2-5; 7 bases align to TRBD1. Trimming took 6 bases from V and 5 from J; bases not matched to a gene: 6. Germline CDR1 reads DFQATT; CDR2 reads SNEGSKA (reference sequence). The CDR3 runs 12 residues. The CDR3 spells CSAIGGGETQYF. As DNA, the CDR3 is TGCAGTGCCATAGGGGGCGGTGAGACCCAGTACTTC.

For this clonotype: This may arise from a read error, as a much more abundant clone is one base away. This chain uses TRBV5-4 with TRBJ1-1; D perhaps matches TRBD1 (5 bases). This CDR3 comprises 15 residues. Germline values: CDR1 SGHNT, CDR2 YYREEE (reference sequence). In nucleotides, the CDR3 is TGTGCCAGAAGCTTGGATAAGGGGCTTAACACTGAAGCTTTCTTT. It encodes CARSLDKGLNTEAFF.

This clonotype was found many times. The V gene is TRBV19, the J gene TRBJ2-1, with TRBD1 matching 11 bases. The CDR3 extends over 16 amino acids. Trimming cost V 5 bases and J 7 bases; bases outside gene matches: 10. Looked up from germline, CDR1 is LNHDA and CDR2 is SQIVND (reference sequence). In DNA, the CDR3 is TGTGCCAGTAGTGTGTCCGGGACAGGGGGAAAGAATGAGCAGTTCTTC. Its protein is CASSVSGTGGKNEQFF.

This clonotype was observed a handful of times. For the CDR3, the DNA is TGTGCCAGCATGGAAAGCGGGGGGGGCGATACGCAGTATTTT. Its protein is CASMESGGGDTQYF. The chain is built from TRBV2 and TRBJ2-3, with 10 bases lining up with TRBD2. This CDR3 has 14 amino acids. Germline V gene lookup returns CDR1 SNHLY and CDR2 FYNNEI. Trimming took 7 bases from V and 6 from J; bases not matched to a gene: 7.

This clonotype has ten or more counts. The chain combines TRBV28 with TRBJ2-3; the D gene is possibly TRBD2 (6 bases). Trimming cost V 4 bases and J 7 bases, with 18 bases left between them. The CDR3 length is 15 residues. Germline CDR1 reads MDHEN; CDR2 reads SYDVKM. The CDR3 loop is CASSSGTRSTYTQYF. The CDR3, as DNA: TGTGCCAGCAGTTCAGGGACTCGCTCAACATATACGCAGTATTTT.

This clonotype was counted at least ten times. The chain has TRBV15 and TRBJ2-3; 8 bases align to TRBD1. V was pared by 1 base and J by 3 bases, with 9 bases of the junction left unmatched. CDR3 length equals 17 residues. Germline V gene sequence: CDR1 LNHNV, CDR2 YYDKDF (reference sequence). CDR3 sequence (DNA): TGTGCCACCAGCAGAGCCAGGACAGGGTTCGTGACAGATACGCAGTATTTT. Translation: CATSRARTGFVTDTQYF.

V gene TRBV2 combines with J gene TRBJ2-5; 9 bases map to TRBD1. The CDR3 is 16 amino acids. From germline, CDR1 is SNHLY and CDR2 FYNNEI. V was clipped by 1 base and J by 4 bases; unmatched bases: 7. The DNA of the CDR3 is TGTGCCAGCAGTGAAGAACTGGGACAGGGAGGAGAGACCCAGTACTTC. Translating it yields CASSEELGQGGETQYF. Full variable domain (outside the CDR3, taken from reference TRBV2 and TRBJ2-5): EPEVTQTPSHQVTQMGQEVILRCVPISNHLYFYWYRQILGQKVEFLVSFYNNEISEKSEIFDDQFSVERPDGSNFTLKIRSTKLEDSAMYFCASSEELGQGGETQYFGPGTRLLVL.

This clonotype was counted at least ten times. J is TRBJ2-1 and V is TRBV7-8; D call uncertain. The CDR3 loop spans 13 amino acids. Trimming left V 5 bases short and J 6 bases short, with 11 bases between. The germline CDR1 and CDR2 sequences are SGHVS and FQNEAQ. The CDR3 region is CASSPPPSNEQFF. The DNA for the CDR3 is TGTGCCAGCAGCCCACCCCCTAGCAATGAGCAGTTCTTC.

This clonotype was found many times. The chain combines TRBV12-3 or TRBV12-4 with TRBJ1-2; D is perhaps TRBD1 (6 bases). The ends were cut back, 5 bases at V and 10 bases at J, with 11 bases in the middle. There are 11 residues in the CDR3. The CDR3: CASSPGDVYTF. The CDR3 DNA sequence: TGTGCCAGCAGTCCAGGGGACGTCTACACCTTC.

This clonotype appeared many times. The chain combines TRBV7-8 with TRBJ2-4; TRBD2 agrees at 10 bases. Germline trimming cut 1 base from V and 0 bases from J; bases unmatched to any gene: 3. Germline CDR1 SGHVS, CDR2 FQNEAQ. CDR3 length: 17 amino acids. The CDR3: CASSLGTSGVAKNIQYF. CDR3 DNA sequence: TGTGCCAGCAGCTTAGGGACTAGCGGAGTAGCCAAAAACATTCAGTACTTC. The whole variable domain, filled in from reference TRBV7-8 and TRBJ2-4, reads GAGVSQSPRYKVAKRGQDVALRCDPISGHVSLFWYQQALGQGPEFLTYFQNEAQLDKSGLPSDRFFAERPEGSVSTLKIQRTQQEDSAVYLCASSLGTSGVAKNIQYFGAGTRLSVL.

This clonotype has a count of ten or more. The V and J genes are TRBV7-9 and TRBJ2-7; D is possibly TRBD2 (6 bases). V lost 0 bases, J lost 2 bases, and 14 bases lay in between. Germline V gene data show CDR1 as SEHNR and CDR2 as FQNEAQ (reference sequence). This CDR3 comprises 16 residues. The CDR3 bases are TGTGCCAGCAGCTTAGCCTCGGGAGTTGCCCCCTACGAGCAGTACTTC. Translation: CASSLASGVAPYEQYF.

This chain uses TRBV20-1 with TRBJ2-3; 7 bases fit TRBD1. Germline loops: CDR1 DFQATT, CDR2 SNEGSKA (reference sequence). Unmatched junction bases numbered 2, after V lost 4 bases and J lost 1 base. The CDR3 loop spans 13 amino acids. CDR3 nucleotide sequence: TGCAGTGCTACGGGGACAGGCACAGATACGCAGTATTTT. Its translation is CSATGTGTDTQYF.

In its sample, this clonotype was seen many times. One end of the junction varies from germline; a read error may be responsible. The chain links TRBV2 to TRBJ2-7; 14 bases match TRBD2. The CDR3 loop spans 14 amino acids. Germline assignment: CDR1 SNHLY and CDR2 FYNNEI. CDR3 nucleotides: TGTGCCAGCAGCGCGACTAGCGGGGGGGCCGGTATGCACTTC. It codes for CASSATSGGAGMHF.

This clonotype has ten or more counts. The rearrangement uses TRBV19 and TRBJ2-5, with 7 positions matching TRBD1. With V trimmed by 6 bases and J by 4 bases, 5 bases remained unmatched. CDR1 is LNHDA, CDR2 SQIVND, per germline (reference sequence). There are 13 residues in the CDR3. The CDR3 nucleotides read TGTGCCAGTAGCCAGACAGGGCTAGAGACCCAGTACTTC. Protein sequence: CASSQTGLETQYF.

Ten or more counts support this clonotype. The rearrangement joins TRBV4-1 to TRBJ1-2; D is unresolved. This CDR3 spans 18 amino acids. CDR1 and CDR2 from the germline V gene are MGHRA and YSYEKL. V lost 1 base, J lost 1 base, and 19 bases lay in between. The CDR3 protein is CASSQVTFSGSGNYGYTF. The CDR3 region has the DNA TGCGCCAGCAGCCAAGTGACATTCTCCGGATCCGGTAACTATGGCTACACCTTC.

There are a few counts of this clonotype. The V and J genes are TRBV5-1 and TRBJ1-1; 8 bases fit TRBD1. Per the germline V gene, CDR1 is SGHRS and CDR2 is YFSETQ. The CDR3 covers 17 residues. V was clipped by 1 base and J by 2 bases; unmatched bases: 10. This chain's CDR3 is CASSLWTGIDINTEAFF. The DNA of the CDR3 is TGCGCCAGCAGCTTGTGGACAGGGATAGATATAAACACTGAAGCTTTCTTT.

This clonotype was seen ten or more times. CDR3 sequence: CASSGGGITEAFF. The CDR3 bases are TGTGCCAGCAGTGGCGGGGGAATCACTGAAGCTTTCTTT. The chain is built from TRBV2 and TRBJ1-1; a weak D match, TRBD1 (5 bases). The germline V and J ends were trimmed by 4 bases and 4 bases, with 10 bases remaining between them. The germline V gene has CDR1 SNHLY and CDR2 FYNNEI. The CDR3 spans 13 residues.

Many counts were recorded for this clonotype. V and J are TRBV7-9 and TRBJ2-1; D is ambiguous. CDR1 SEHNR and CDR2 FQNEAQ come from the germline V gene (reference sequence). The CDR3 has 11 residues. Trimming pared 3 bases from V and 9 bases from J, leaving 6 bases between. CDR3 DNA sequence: TGTGCCAGCAGCTTGGGAAGTGAGCAGTTCTTC. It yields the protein CASSLGSEQFF.

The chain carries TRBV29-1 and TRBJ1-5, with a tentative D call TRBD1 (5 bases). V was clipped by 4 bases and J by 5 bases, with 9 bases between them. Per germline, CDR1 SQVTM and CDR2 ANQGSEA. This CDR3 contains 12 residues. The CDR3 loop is CSVGQRDQPQHF. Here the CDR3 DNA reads TGCAGCGTTGGACAGCGGGATCAGCCCCAGCATTTT. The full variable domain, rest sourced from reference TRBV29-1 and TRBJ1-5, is SAVISQKPSRDICQRGTSLTIQCQVDSQVTMMFWYRQQPGQSLTLIATANQGSEATYESGFVIDKFPISRPNLTFSTLTVSNMSPEDSSIYLCSVGQRDQPQHFGDGTRLSIL.

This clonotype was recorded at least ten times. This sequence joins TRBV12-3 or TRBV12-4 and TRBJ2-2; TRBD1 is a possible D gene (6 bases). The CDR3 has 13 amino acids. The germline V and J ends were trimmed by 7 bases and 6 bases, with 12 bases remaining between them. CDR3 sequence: CASMPGVPGELFF. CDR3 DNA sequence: TGTGCCAGCATGCCAGGGGTTCCCGGGGAGCTGTTTTTT.

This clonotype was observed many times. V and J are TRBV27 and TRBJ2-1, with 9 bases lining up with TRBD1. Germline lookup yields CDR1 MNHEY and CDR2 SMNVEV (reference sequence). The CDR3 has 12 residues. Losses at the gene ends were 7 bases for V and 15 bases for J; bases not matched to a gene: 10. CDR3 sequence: CASTGGTGIAFF. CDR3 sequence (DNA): TGTGCCAGCACCGGGGGGACAGGGATAGCGTTCTTC.

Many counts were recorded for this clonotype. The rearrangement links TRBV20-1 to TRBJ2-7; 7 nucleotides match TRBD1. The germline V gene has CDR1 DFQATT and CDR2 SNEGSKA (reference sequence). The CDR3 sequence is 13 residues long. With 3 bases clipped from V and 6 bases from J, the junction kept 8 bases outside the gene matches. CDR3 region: CSARPPDRAEQYF. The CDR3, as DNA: TGCAGTGCTAGGCCCCCCGACAGGGCCGAGCAGTACTTC.

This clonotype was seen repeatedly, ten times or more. This CDR3 is CASSPRSNYGYTF. The CDR3 DNA is TGTGCCAGCAGTCCAAGGTCTAACTATGGCTACACCTTC. V and J are TRBV28 and TRBJ1-2, with D hard to call. The germline V gene has CDR1 MDHEN and CDR2 SYDVKM. This CDR3 contains 13 residues. Trimming stripped 5 bases from V and 0 bases from J, with 7 bases between.